The T cell receptor beta chain described here comes from a study of blood T cell repertoires in COVID-19. Study overall: Nucleic acid was either cDNA or gDNA, and it came from T cells, B-cell-depleted T cells, or PBMCs.

V was pared by 3 bases and J by 14 bases, with 7 bases of the junction left unmatched. The CDR3 loop spans 13 amino acids. Germline V gives CDR1 LGHNT, CDR2 FRNRAP. Clones were sequenced by immunoSEQ multiplex PCR, and TCRdb holds only the in-frame ones, with some missing. The table has fewer than 350,000 clones, around 85% seen once. The clonotype comes from a woman younger than 45 who had recovered from COVID-19. Specimen: peripheral blood. The chain is built from TRBV12-5 and TRBJ2-1; 10 bases align to TRBD2. The CDR3 DNA reads as TGTGCTAGTGGTTTTCAGCGGGGGGGCCGGGAGTTCTTC. It yields the protein CASGFQRGGREFF. Full variable domain (outside the CDR3, taken from reference TRBV12-5 and TRBJ2-1): DARVTQTPRHKVTEMGQEVTMRCQPILGHNTVFWYRQTMMQGLELLAYFRNRAPLDDSGMPKDRFSAEMPDATLATLKIQPSEPRDSAVYFCASGFQRGGREFFGPGTRLTVL.